Presented here are 13 T cell receptor beta chains from one specimen sequenced in a study of CD8 T cells in Susac syndrome. When the RNA was reverse transcribed, random hexamers were used with an input of 0.5 to 1 ug. TCRdb processed the immunoSEQ multiplex PCR reads anew with MiXCR; each CDR3 protein has one entry. Here the sample spans about 280,000 distinct CDR3 sequences, around 84% being singletons. The specimen was CD8+ T cells from PBMCs. Source of these receptors: a human donor with multiple sclerosis.

The rearrangement uses TRBV27 and TRBJ1-2; 7 positions agree with TRBD1. CDR1 and CDR2 (germline): MNHEY, SMNVEV (reference sequence). V was clipped by 3 bases and J by 3 bases; unmatched bases: 7. The CDR3 is 15 amino acids. CDR3 sequence reads: CASSFRGGADYGYTF. CDR3 DNA sequence: TGTGCCAGCAGTTTTAGAGGGGGCGCCGACTATGGCTACACCTTC.

The chain uses TRBV9 and TRBJ2-7; D not resolved. The germline CDR1 and CDR2 sequences are SGDLS and YYNGEE. V lost 4 bases and J lost 7, with 18 bases in between. The CDR3 is 14 amino acids. DNA for the CDR3: TGTGCCAGCAGCCCCCCCAGTAGTAGTGGTGAGCAGTACTTC. Translated, it gives CASSPPSSSGEQYF.

The chain employs TRBV7-9 and TRBJ1-1; 7 bases line up with TRBD1. Germline V gene data show CDR1 as SEHNR and CDR2 as FQNEAQ (reference sequence). The ends lost 5 bases at V and 1 base at J; junction bases unmatched: 7. The CDR3 loop spans 15 amino acids. The CDR3 region is CASSTTTGRNTEAFF. DNA of the CDR3: TGTGCCAGCAGCACAACGACAGGGAGGAACACTGAAGCTTTCTTT.

The chain carries TRBV29-1 and TRBJ1-6; tentative D call: TRBD1 (5 bases). V lost 5 bases, J lost 7 bases, and 6 bases lay in between. Looked up from germline, CDR1 is SQVTM and CDR2 is ANQGSEA. This CDR3 has 11 residues. For the CDR3, the DNA is TGCAGCGTTCCAGGGAATTCACCCCTCCACTTT. As protein: CSVPGNSPLHF.

This chain connects TRBV27 to TRBJ2-7; D gene ambiguous. The CDR3 runs to 13 residues. V was shortened by 10 bases and J by 1 base, with 14 bases between the two germline ends. Per germline, CDR1 MNHEY and CDR2 SMNVEV (reference sequence). The CDR3 sequence: CATMARSSYEQYF. Written as DNA, the CDR3 is TGTGCCACCATGGCCCGGTCGTCCTACGAGCAGTACTTC.

CDR3 nucleotide sequence: TGTGCCAGCAGTTTGGGACAGGGGGGTATGTTAACCTTC. It yields the protein CASSLGQGGMLTF. The chain combines TRBV27 with TRBJ1-2; 11 bases map to TRBD1. CDR1 is MNHEY and CDR2 is SMNVEV in the germline V gene (reference sequence). Trimming removed 3 bases from V and 14 bases from J; junction bases left unmatched: 8. This CDR3 is 13 amino acids long.

V and J are TRBV6-4 and TRBJ2-1; D is ambiguous. V was trimmed by 1 base and J by 5 bases, leaving 12 bases between them. CDR1 is MRHNA, CDR2 SNTAGT, per germline. The CDR3 length is 15 residues. CDR3: CASSDFMARDNEQFF. In DNA form, the CDR3 reads TGTGCCAGCAGTGACTTTATGGCACGAGACAATGAGCAGTTCTTC.

The V and J genes are TRBV20-1 and TRBJ2-7, with D hard to call. Germline CDR1 and CDR2: DFQATT and SNEGSKA (reference sequence). This CDR3 has 15 residues. Deletions cut 3 bases from V and 0 bases from J, with 15 bases between. CDR3 DNA: TGCAGTGCTAGTTTACTCGGCCTTCCCTCCTACGAGCAGTACTTC. Amino acid sequence: CSASLLGLPSYEQYF.

The V and J genes are TRBV20-1 and TRBJ2-1; D call uncertain. Trimming left V 6 bases short and J 1 base short, with 22 bases between. Germline V CDR1 and CDR2: DFQATT, SNEGSKA (reference sequence). CDR3 length: 17 residues. The DNA for the CDR3 is TGCAGTGCGCCCGATAGCCGGGTAGGGATTTCCTACAATGAGCAGTTCTTC. Translated, it gives CSAPDSRVGISYNEQFF.

The chain employs TRBV29-1 and TRBJ1-2, with TRBD1 identical over 8 bases. CDR1 SQVTM and CDR2 ANQGSEA come from the germline V gene. The CDR3 has 14 amino acids. V gave up 4 bases and J gave up 1 base; unmatched junction bases: 5. The CDR3: CSVVTGGFNYGYTF. Here the CDR3 DNA reads TGCAGCGTTGTTACAGGGGGATTTAACTATGGCTACACCTTC.

This clonotype was seen a few times. V usage is TRBV7-9 and J usage is TRBJ1-6; 9 bases map to TRBD1. CDR1 and CDR2 (germline): SEHNR, FQNEAQ (reference sequence). V lost 9 bases and J lost 10; bases outside the gene matches: 10. The CDR3 loop spans 14 amino acids. In nucleotides, the CDR3 is TGTGCCAGTAGCGAGGGACAGGGAAGGTCACCCCTCCACTTT. Protein sequence: CASSEGQGRSPLHF. The full variable domain, rest sourced from reference TRBV7-9 and TRBJ1-6, is DTGVSQNPRHKITKRGQNVTFRCDPISEHNRLYWYRQTLGQGPEFLTYFQNEAQLEKSRLLSDRFSAERPKGSFSTLEIQRTEQGDSAMYLCASSEGQGRSPLHFGNGTRLTVT.

The chain is built from TRBV4-1 and TRBJ1-5; D may be TRBD1 (6 bases). The CDR3 is 15 amino acids. Germline V gene data show CDR1 as MGHRA and CDR2 as YSYEKL. Trimming pared 1 base from V and 7 bases from J, leaving 14 bases between. The CDR3 loop reads CASSQVLGGRQPQHF. CDR3 coding DNA: TGCGCCAGCAGCCAAGTTCTAGGGGGAAGACAGCCCCAGCATTTT.

The chain recombines TRBV7-8 with TRBJ2-7, with TRBD1 as a possible D gene (6 bases). The CDR3 runs to 13 residues. Germline lookup yields CDR1 SGHVS and CDR2 FQNEAQ. V lost 3 bases and J 6 bases, leaving 12 bases between the germline ends. The CDR3 spells CASSFRTVPEQYF. The CDR3 DNA is TGTGCCAGCAGCTTTCGGACAGTCCCCGAGCAGTACTTC.